These 28 T cell receptor beta chains were all obtained from the same sample, sequenced in a study of metastatic and nonmetastatic thyroid tumors. TCRdb used MiXCR to call clones anew from the PCR reads. The sample lists around 19,000 clones; 16% were seen once. The entire patient cohort was treatment-naive prior to thyroid surgery. The material sequenced was tumor tissue. The receptors derive from a female donor with papillary thyroid cancer or a benign thyroid nodule (not recorded which). Some clones in this sample may be carry-over from other donors' samples.

This chain links TRBV28 with TRBJ2-3, with 10 nucleotides matching TRBD2. J gave up 2 bases and V 2 bases, and 13 bases lay outside the gene matches. Germline V lookup: CDR1 MDHEN, CDR2 SYDVKM. The CDR3 extends over 19 amino acids. The CDR3 region is CASSLEGLAGVGVTDTQYF. Written as DNA, the CDR3 is TGTGCCAGCAGTTTAGAGGGGCTAGCGGGAGTGGGGGTCACAGATACGCAGTATTTT. Looking up the rest from reference TRBV28 and TRBJ2-3 gives the full variable domain: DVKVTQSSRYLVKRTGEKVFLECVQDMDHENMFWYRQDPGLGLRLIYFSYDVKMKEKGDIPEGYSVSREKKERFSLILESASTNQTSMYLCASSLEGLAGVGVTDTQYFGPGTRLTVL.

This clone was seen many times. The rearrangement joins TRBV19 to TRBJ2-7; TRBD1 matches 7 bases. The ends lost 7 bases at V and 4 bases at J; junction bases unmatched: 19. CDR1 and CDR2 (germline): LNHDA, SQIVND (reference sequence). The CDR3 loop spans 17 amino acids. The CDR3 bases are TGTGCCAGTAAAGGGGGCGAAAGGCGGGCAAGTTGGTACGAGCAGTACTTC. Amino acid sequence: CASKGGERRASWYEQYF. Full variable domain (remainder filled in from reference TRBV19 and TRBJ2-7): DGGITQSPKYLFRKEGQNVTLSCEQNLNHDAMYWYRQDPGQGLRLIYYSQIVNDFQKGDIAEGYSVSREKKESFPLTVTSAQKNPTAFYLCASKGGERRASWYEQYFGPGTRLTVT.

This clone was detected ten times or more. The chain recombines TRBV4-2 with TRBJ2-3; 9 bases align to TRBD2. The CDR3 sequence is 17 residues long. Germline trimming cut 0 bases from V and 5 bases from J; bases unmatched to any gene: 9. Germline V gene data show CDR1 as LGHNA and CDR2 as YNFKEQ. The CDR3 nucleotides read TGTGCCAGCAGCCAAGAGGCCGGCGGGGGGGCCTTAGATACGCAGTATTTT. Protein product: CASSQEAGGGALDTQYF.

This clone was detected ten times or more. One junction end does not reproduce the germline sequence, and a read error may be involved. The genes are TRBV2 and TRBJ2-7; D is unclear. CDR1 SNHLY and CDR2 FYNNEI come from the germline V gene. The CDR3 runs to 12 residues. DNA of the CDR3: TGTGCCAGCAGTGAAGTGTCACGCGAGCGGTACTTC. Amino acids: CASSEVSRERYF.

This clone turned up a few times. Sequence at one end of the junction differs from germline and may be a read error. In DNA, the CDR3 is TGTGCCACCAGCAGAGATGGTGGCAGCTACTACGAGAAGTACTTC. The encoded protein is CATSRDGGSYYEKYF. The genes are TRBV15 and TRBJ2-7, with no clear D. The CDR3 runs to 15 residues. CDR1 and CDR2 (germline): LNHNV, YYDKDF (reference sequence).

A note on this clone: The junction departs from germline at one end; a sequencing error may be responsible. This rearrangement joins TRBV11-2 to TRBJ2-3; D is possibly TRBD1 (6 bases). There are 15 residues in the CDR3. Germline-derived CDR1 and CDR2 are SGHAT and FQNNGV. CDR3: CASSPGHGGADTQYF. As DNA, the CDR3 is TGTGCCAGCAGCCCGGGACATGGAGGCGCAGATACACAGTATTTT.

DNA for the CDR3: TGCGCCAGCAGCCATCCCGAGGAGGGGGAGGAGACCCAGTACTTC. Translation gives CASSHPEEGEETQYF. This sequence joins TRBV4-1 and TRBJ2-5; TRBD1 or TRBD2 may be the D gene (6 bases each). This CDR3 contains 15 residues. Per the germline V gene, CDR1 is MGHRA and CDR2 is YSYEKL. V was shortened by 3 bases and J by 5 bases, with 16 bases between the two germline ends.

This clone was seen ten or more times. The chain carries TRBV10-2 and TRBJ1-5; 9 nucleotides match TRBD1. The V and J ends lost 6 bases and 7 bases, in that order; junction bases with no gene match: 10. The CDR3 extends over 15 amino acids. Germline V gene data show CDR1 as WSHSY and CDR2 as SAAADI. The CDR3 nucleotides are TGCGCCAGCAGACCGGGACAGGGAGCAGAGCAGCCCCAGCATTTT. It translates to CASRPGQGAEQPQHF.

This clone was observed a few times. This chain links TRBV2 with TRBJ1-2; maybe TRBD1 (6 bases). This CDR3 is built from 14 residues. With 7 bases removed from V and 4 bases from J, the gap between germline ends came to 16 bases. CDR1 is SNHLY and CDR2 is FYNNEI in the germline V gene. The DNA of the CDR3 is TGTGCCAGCATGCGGGGAGGGGGTGGCTATGGCTACACCTTC. Its protein is CASMRGGGGYGYTF.

This clone was detected many times. The V gene is TRBV11-2, the J gene TRBJ2-2, with D hard to call. The V and J ends lost 1 base and 7 bases respectively, with 10 bases between them. Germline values: CDR1 SGHAT, CDR2 FQNNGV. This CDR3 has 14 amino acids. Here the CDR3 DNA reads TGTGCCAGCAGCTTAGCGCTAGTGGGCGGGGAGCTGTTTTTT. This gives the protein CASSLALVGGELFF.

Sample share makes this clone medium-sized. The chain joins TRBV19 to TRBJ2-7; D possibly corresponds to TRBD1 (6 bases). Germline CDR1 reads LNHDA; CDR2 reads SQIVND (reference sequence). This CDR3 spans 12 amino acids. Trimming took 6 bases from V and 4 from J, leaving 10 bases between them. The CDR3 sequence is CASSTQGYEQYF. Written as DNA, the CDR3 is TGTGCCAGTAGCACACAGGGATACGAGCAGTACTTC.

There are a few counts of this clone. The chain couples TRBV6-2 or TRBV6-3 to TRBJ2-5; D not certain. The CDR3 contains 16 residues. V was pared by 6 bases and J by 1 base, with 18 bases between. Germline CDR1 is MNHEY and CDR2 is SVGEGT. CDR3 coding DNA: TGTGCCAGCAGCTTAGGAGCGTTACTCTCCCAAGAGACCCAGTACTTC. It specifies CASSLGALLSQETQYF.

This clone was counted many times. The rearrangement uses TRBV7-3 and TRBJ2-3, with 8 bases identical to TRBD1. Germline V CDR1 and CDR2: SGHTA, FQGTGA. V was pared by 6 bases and J by 3 bases, with 14 bases of the junction left unmatched. The CDR3 has 17 residues. The CDR3 sequence: CASSFPPGQGVTDTQYF. The CDR3 DNA reads TGTGCCAGCAGTTTCCCGCCAGGACAGGGAGTAACAGATACGCAGTATTTT. The whole variable domain, filled in from reference TRBV7-3 and TRBJ2-3, reads GAGVSQTPSNKVTEKGKYVELRCDPISGHTALYWYRQSLGQGPEFLIYFQGTGAADDSGLPNDRFFAVRPEGSVSTLKIQRTERGDSAVYLCASSFPPGQGVTDTQYFGPGTRLTVL.

This clone was found many times. The CDR3 bases are TGTGCCAGCAGCCCCGTTGGGGCGGGGACAGATACGCAGTATTTT. This translates into CASSPVGAGTDTQYF. The chain links TRBV7-9 to TRBJ2-3; perhaps TRBD2 as D (6 bases). Looked up from germline, CDR1 is SEHNR and CDR2 is FQNEAQ (reference sequence). The CDR3 length is 15 residues. Between the trimmed V and J ends, which lost 5 bases and 3 bases, there was a span of 15 bases. Full variable domain (rest looked up from reference TRBV7-9 and TRBJ2-3): DTGVSQNPRHKITKRGQNVTFRCDPISEHNRLYWYRQTLGQGPEFLTYFQNEAQLEKSRLLSDRFSAERPKGSFSTLEIQRTEQGDSAMYLCASSPVGAGTDTQYFGPGTRLTVL.

This clone was observed at least ten times. This chain joins TRBV7-3 and TRBJ2-1, with 7 positions matching TRBD2. CDR3 size: 14 residues. The junction had 8 bases not matched to a gene; V was cut back by 2 bases and J by 10 bases. Germline CDR1 is SGHTA and CDR2 is FQGTGA. CDR3 amino acids: CASSLGGRVLEQFF. Written as DNA, the CDR3 is TGTGCCAGCAGCTTAGGCGGGAGAGTGTTAGAGCAGTTCTTC.

The V and J genes are TRBV5-1 and TRBJ1-1; D not resolved. The CDR3 sequence is 13 residues long. Germline lookup yields CDR1 SGHRS and CDR2 YFSETQ. V gave up 3 bases and J gave up 6 bases, with 12 bases separating them. CDR3 sequence reads: CASSSPAGAEAFF. The CDR3 bases are TGCGCCAGCAGCTCTCCTGCAGGCGCTGAAGCTTTCTTT.

At least ten counts were recorded for this clone. CDR3 amino acids: CSVEGPASSGNTIYF. For the CDR3, the DNA is TGCAGCGTTGAGGGACCCGCAAGCTCTGGAAACACCATATATTTT. J is TRBJ1-3 and V is TRBV29-1; D is possibly TRBD1 (5 bases). In germline, CDR1 is SQVTM, CDR2 ANQGSEA. V was trimmed by 3 bases and J by 0 bases, leaving 12 bases between them. The CDR3 has 15 residues.

This clone is classed as medium-sized (0.01 to 0.1%). The CDR3 DNA follows: TGTGCCAGCAGTTTTGGGACAGGGGACTACGAGCAGTACTTC. This encodes CASSFGTGDYEQYF. The V call is TRBV12-3 or TRBV12-4, the J call TRBJ2-7; TRBD1 matches at 10 bases. The V and J ends lost 3 bases and 3 bases, in that order; junction bases with no gene match: 2. This CDR3 has 14 amino acids.

This clone has only one observation. The junction does not match germline at one end; this may be a read error. CDR3 sequence (DNA): TGTGCCAGCAGAGTAGAGGGTTCTGGAAACACAATATATTTT. Its protein is CASRVEGSGNTIYF. The chain combines TRBV9 with TRBJ1-3; no reliable D call. CDR1 SGDLS and CDR2 YYNGEE come from the germline V gene. This CDR3 has 14 amino acids.

With regard to this clone: This sequence may be a read error, since a much larger clone differs from it by one base. The V call is TRBV7-8, the J call TRBJ2-5, with TRBD2 matching over 8 bases. Trimming removed 4 bases from V and 7 bases from J; junction bases left unmatched: 17. Germline CDR1 SGHVS, CDR2 FQNEAQ. The CDR3 is made up of 17 amino acids. CDR3: CASSSIVFLTSVGTQYF. CDR3 coding DNA: TGTGCCAGCAGCTCGATTGTGTTTCTGACTAGCGTCGGGACCCAGTACTTC.

The rearrangement uses TRBV5-6 and TRBJ2-5; no reliable D call. Germline CDR1 is SGHDT and CDR2 is YYEEEE. The CDR3 contains 12 residues. Trimming shortened V by 5 bases and J by 5 bases, and 10 bases separated the two germline ends. As DNA, the CDR3 is TGTGCCAGCAGTGCTTATTATGAGACCCAGTACTTC. This encodes CASSAYYETQYF.

This clone was seen a handful of times. This could be a read error, since a much larger clone is one nucleotide away. This chain uses TRBV24-1 with TRBJ2-1; possibly TRBD2 for D (6 bases). This CDR3 is 15 amino acids long. CDR1 is KGHDR and CDR2 is SFDVKD in the germline V gene. V was shortened by 3 bases and J by 12 bases, with 20 bases between the two germline ends. DNA of the CDR3: TGTGCCACCAGTGATGGACCGACTAGTTCCGTTGGGCAGTTCTTC. This codes for CATSDGPTSSVGQFF.

This clone was seen ten or more times. V usage is TRBV20-1 and J usage is TRBJ1-1, with no clear D. The CDR3 extends over 12 amino acids. Germline CDR1 is DFQATT and CDR2 is SNEGSKA (reference sequence). Between the trimmed V and J ends, which lost 5 bases and 2 bases, there was a span of 9 bases. The chain's CDR3 is CSAAGPNTEAFF. In nucleotides, the CDR3 is TGCAGTGCTGCCGGACCTAACACTGAAGCTTTCTTT.

This clone ranks as medium-sized. The chain has TRBV6-1 and TRBJ1-3; the D gene is possibly TRBD1 (5 bases). Trimming pared 8 bases from V and 2 bases from J, leaving 10 bases between. CDR3 length equals 13 residues. Germline CDR1 reads MNHNS; CDR2 reads SASEGT. The CDR3 DNA reads as TGTGCCAGCCTTAAGGGGCCTGGAAACACCATATATTTT. Protein: CASLKGPGNTIYF.

On this clone itself: Sequence at one end of the junction differs from germline and may be a read error. This chain joins TRBV7-9 and TRBJ2-5; possibly TRBD2 for D (5 bases). The germline CDR1 and CDR2 sequences are SEHNR and FQNEAQ (reference sequence). The CDR3 contains 14 residues. CDR3 sequence: CASSSAVTQDTQYF. The CDR3 nucleotides read TGTGCCAGTAGCTCAGCGGTAACGCAAGATACCCAGTACTTC.

In its sample, this clone was seen many times. The J gene is TRBJ2-5, the V gene TRBV20-1, with D perhaps being TRBD1 or TRBD2 (6 bases each). Germline V gene data show CDR1 as DFQATT and CDR2 as SNEGSKA (reference sequence). The V and J ends lost 1 base and 5 bases respectively, with 20 bases between them. The CDR3 contains 16 residues. CDR3 residues: CSARVYSVGGMETQYF. Here the CDR3 DNA reads TGCAGTGCTAGAGTTTACTCGGTAGGGGGGATGGAGACCCAGTACTTC.

In regard to this clone: This may stem from a read error, because a much larger clone lies one nucleotide away. The rearrangement joins TRBV2 to TRBJ2-5; D assignment may be TRBD1 or TRBD2 (5 bases each). The germline V and J ends were trimmed by 8 bases and 0 bases, with 19 bases remaining between them. The CDR3 covers 16 residues. Germline CDR1 and CDR2: SNHLY and FYNNEI. This CDR3 is CASWGRGTQHQETQYF. CDR3 coding DNA: TGTGCCAGCTGGGGACGAGGGACGCAGCACCAAGAGACCCAGTACTTC. Filled out from reference TRBV2 and TRBJ2-5, the complete variable domain reads EPEVTQTPSHQVTQMGQEVILRCVPISNHLYFYWYRQILGQKVEFLVSFYNNEISEKSEIFDDQFSVERPDGSNFTLKIRSTKLEDSAMYFCASWGRGTQHQETQYFGPGTRLLVL.

This clone qualifies as medium-sized. The J gene is TRBJ2-1, the V gene TRBV28; 8 bases are a match to TRBD1. The CDR3 covers 13 residues. Trimming removed 6 bases from V and 4 bases from J; junction bases left unmatched: 2. Germline CDR1 and CDR2: MDHEN and SYDVKM. The CDR3 DNA sequence: TGTGCCAGCAGATACAGGGGGTACAATGAGCAGTTCTTC. This translates into CASRYRGYNEQFF.